This T cell receptor (beta chain) was retrieved from a study of T-cell reconstitution after alpha-beta-depleted transplantation in children. This sample's TCRbeta library carried unique molecular identifier barcodes. TCRdb re-called the PCR reads through MiXCR, storing one row per CDR3 protein. The profile shows 250,000 to 350,000 distinct CDR3 sequences, 9.5% to 10% of them singletons. The ends were cut back, 1 base at V and 3 bases at J, with 7 bases in the middle. CDR3 length equals 13 residues. This receptor was taken from a human donor who donated a stem cell graft to a child with SCID. The sample consisted of PBMCs from the stem cell graft donor, taken from the stem cell graft. The chain joins TRBV12-3 or TRBV12-4 to TRBJ2-7; D ambiguous. The CDR3 bases are TGTGCCAGCAGTTTAGACAGTAACTACGAGCAGTACTTC. This gives the protein CASSLDSNYEQYF.